The rows below give T cell receptor beta chains drawn from one sample of a study of beta chain features in type 1 diabetes. Measured with immunoSEQ multiplex PCR; TCRdb has only the in-frame clones, and not every one. The table lists some 240,000 clones, 16% of them singletons. Sequencing was done on a sample of naive CD4+ T cells from blood. These receptors were obtained from a man aged 30-40 years with type 1 diabetes. Both conserved end residues are part of each CDR3. D genes are given only for firm matches. Size values are once, few and many counts, or a class for expanded clones, and some rows have none.

TGTGCCACCAGCCTGGATCCCGGCTACAATGAGCAGTTCTTC CATSLDPGYNEQFF TRBV15 14 TRBJ2-1 few -
TGCGCCAGCAGCCAAGACCGTTCGGGACTAGCTCCCTACGAGCAGTACTTC CASSQDRSGLAPYEQYF TRBV4-1 17 TRBJ2-7 - TRBD2
TGCAGCGTTGAAGGGGCTCAAGAGACCCAGTACTTC CSVEGAQETQYF TRBV29-1 12 TRBJ2-5 few -
TGTGCCAGCAGCTTAGTTTGGGGGGCGGAGAACATTCAGTACTTC CASSLVWGAENIQYF TRBV7-2 15 TRBJ2-4 few -
TGTGCCAGCAGCTTAGGGGACGGGGTTCTGTTGGCCAACGTCCTGACTTTC CASSLGDGVLLANVLTF TRBV11-2 17 TRBJ2-6 - -
TGTGCCATCAAAAAAGGCGGCTACGAGCAGTACTTC CAIKKGGYEQYF TRBV10-3 12 TRBJ2-7 - -
TGTGCCAGCAGCCGGGGGAGTAGCACAGATACGCAGTATTTT CASSRGSSTDTQYF TRBV7-7 14 TRBJ2-3 few -
TGTGCCAGCAGCCCAGAGGGGCGGGAGACCCAGTACTTC CASSPEGRETQYF TRBV11-2 13 TRBJ2-5 few -
TGCAGCGTCCACGGGGCTGGGGAGACCCAGTACTTC CSVHGAGETQYF TRBV29-1 12 TRBJ2-5 few -
TGTGCCAGCAAATCCGGGACAGGGAACTACGAGCAGTACTTC CASKSGTGNYEQYF TRBV18 14 TRBJ2-7 - TRBD1
TGTGCCAGTAGAAGGGACGGGACCTACGAGCAGTACTTC CASRRDGTYEQYF TRBV19 13 TRBJ2-7 - -
TGTGCCAGCAGCCCCCCTTCGGCTCCCCGGAATACGCAGTATTTT CASSPPSAPRNTQYF TRBV28 15 TRBJ2-3 few -
TGCAGCGTCCAGACTAGCGCCACAGATACGCAGTATTTT CSVQTSATDTQYF TRBV29-1 13 TRBJ2-3 few TRBD2
TGTGCCAGCAGACCGACTAGCGGGAGTTTTGAGACCCAGTACTTC CASRPTSGSFETQYF TRBV5-8 15 TRBJ2-5 - TRBD2
TGTGCCAGCAGTGATGGCAGTGCGGGGGCAGATACGCAGTATTTT CASSDGSAGADTQYF TRBV6-1 15 TRBJ2-3 few TRBD2
TGCGCCAGCAGCCAAGATAATTGGCCAAAGGAGTTTACGCAGTATTTT CASSQDNWPKEFTQYF TRBV4-1 16 TRBJ2-3 - -
TGTGCCAGCAGGGCGACGAGCACAGATACGCAGTATTTT CASRATSTDTQYF TRBV25-1 13 TRBJ2-3 few -
TGTGCCAGCAGCCAATTTTCACAGGGAGACGGCTACACCTTC CASSQFSQGDGYTF TRBV16 14 TRBJ1-2 - -
TGTGCCAGCACCCCGAGGACCGCGAGCTCCTACGAGCAGTACTTC CASTPRTASSYEQYF TRBV7-9 15 TRBJ2-7 - -
TGTGCCAGTAGTATGCTTAGCAGCCAAGAGACCCAGTACTTC CASSMLSSQETQYF TRBV19 14 TRBJ2-5 few -
TGCAGCGTTGAAACAGGGCTGGGAGAGACCCAGTACTTC CSVETGLGETQYF TRBV29-1 13 TRBJ2-5 - -
TGTGCCATCAGTGAGTCTGCTAGCGGGGCCTACGAGCAGTACTTC CAISESASGAYEQYF TRBV10-3 15 TRBJ2-7 few TRBD2
TGTGCCAGCAGCGAGGCCCCCCTAGGGGGAGAGACCCAGTACTTC CASSEAPLGGETQYF TRBV2 15 TRBJ2-5 - -
TGTGCCAGCAGTTTAAGGTTCCTGAACACTGAAGCTTTCTTT CASSLRFLNTEAFF TRBV27 14 TRBJ1-1 - -
TGCAGCGTGGGAGACGGGACTACTAACAATGAGCAGTTCTTC CSVGDGTTNNEQFF TRBV29-1 14 TRBJ2-1 few TRBD2
TGTGCCAGCAGCCCCACTAGCGGGAGAAGGTCTGGGGCCAACGTCCTGACTTTC CASSPTSGRRSGANVLTF TRBV7-2 18 TRBJ2-6 few TRBD2
TGTGCCAGCAGCTCGGACCTCAGGGGGGAGCTGTTTTTT CASSSDLRGELFF TRBV7-2 13 TRBJ2-2 - -
TGTGCCAGCAGTCGGACAGGAGTTCGCTGGAGCTCTGGGGCCAACGTCCTGACTTTC CASSRTGVRWSSGANVLTF TRBV14 19 TRBJ2-6 few TRBD1
TGCGCCAGCAGCCCGACTAGCATCACGCAGTATTTT CASSPTSITQYF TRBV4-1 12 TRBJ2-3 few TRBD2
TGTGCCAGCAGCGTAGCCAGGGGAAATGAGCAGTTCTTC CASSVARGNEQFF TRBV9 13 TRBJ2-1 few -
TGTGCCAGCAGCGTAGATGGGCAGGGAGGGGAAAAACTGTTTTTT CASSVDGQGGEKLFF TRBV9 15 TRBJ1-4 - -
TGTGCCAGCAGCATCGGGACCAATAACTATGGCTACACCTTC CASSIGTNNYGYTF TRBV9 14 TRBJ1-2 few -
TGCGCCAGCAGCCATCAAGGACTAGCGGGAGCGGTTGAGCAGTTCTTC CASSHQGLAGAVEQFF TRBV4-1 16 TRBJ2-1 few TRBD2
TGTGCCTGGAGGTCTCGAAATACGCAGTATTTT CAWRSRNTQYF TRBV30 11 TRBJ2-3 - -
TGTGCCAGCAGCGCCGGGACTAGCGGAACAGATACGCAGTATTTT CASSAGTSGTDTQYF TRBV9 15 TRBJ2-3 - TRBD2
TGTGCCAGCAGCTTACTCAACAGGGGAGACTATGGCTACACCTTC CASSLLNRGDYGYTF TRBV7-9 15 TRBJ1-2 few TRBD1
TGTGCCAGCAGCTTAAGGGAGGCCACCCCCAAAAACATTCAGTACTTC CASSLREATPKNIQYF TRBV13 16 TRBJ2-4 few -
TGCAGCGCCACGACAGGGGGCGCGGACGGGGAGCTGTTTTTT CSATTGGADGELFF TRBV29-1 14 TRBJ2-2 - TRBD1
TGTGCCAGTAGTAACCGTCAACGGGAGACCCAGTACTTC CASSNRQRETQYF TRBV19 13 TRBJ2-5 - -
TGTGCCAGCAGCGTAGAGGCCCCGAGCTCTGGGGCCAACGTCCTGACTTTC CASSVEAPSSGANVLTF TRBV9 17 TRBJ2-6 few -
TGCAGCGTTGAAAGGAACCTACTCACAGATACGCAGTATTTT CSVERNLLTDTQYF TRBV29-1 14 TRBJ2-3 - -